This paragraph reports one TCR beta chain. The antigen is unknown. The assay was immunoSEQ multiplex PCR, and TCRdb's table has in-frame clones only and misses some. The sample includes roughly 130,000 clones, more than 90% of them seen just once. This entry comes from a study of T cell responses to AZD1222 COVID-19 vaccine. Study-level findings and limits: Spike-specific TCR breadth and depth were elevated following two AZD1222 doses.

The CDR3 loop spans 16 amino acids. Looked up from germline, CDR1 is LGHNA and CDR2 is YSLEER. The V end was cut by 0 bases, the J end by 1 base, with 13 bases between. This TCR was sampled from an adult who received the AZD1222 COVID-19 vaccine. The sample consisted of peripheral blood, taken 28 days after the second AZD1222 dose. The chain joins TRBV4-3 to TRBJ2-7; D is unresolved. The CDR3 loop is CASSQEMASRSYEQYF. The CDR3 nucleotides read TGCGCCAGCAGCCAAGAAATGGCCAGTCGATCCTACGAGCAGTACTTC.